This T cell receptor beta chain was identified during a study of blood T cell repertoires in COVID-19. The wider study: The study drew acute and convalescent COVID-19 samples from the United States, Italy and Spain. T cells, B-cell-depleted T cells, or PBMCs supplied cDNA or gDNA.

Per the authors' pipeline: Researchers report that nucleated cell counts were estimated from reference gene primer amplification. Some clones are missing from TCRdb's copy, which holds only in-frame ones; the method was immunoSEQ multiplex PCR. V and J calls and clone size are copied from that table; D and trimming were computed from the DNA. The table has roughly 13,000 clones, less than 75% seen once. Germline lookup yields CDR1 MNHEY and CDR2 SVGAGI. The CDR3 has 13 residues. The V gene lost 5 bases and the J gene lost 3 bases, with 8 bases spanning the gap. The specimen sequenced was peripheral blood. The sequence came from a boy between 2 and 10 years old with active or convalescent COVID-19. The V call is TRBV6-5, the J call TRBJ1-5, with D unresolved. The CDR3, as DNA: TGTGCCAGCAGTCGGGATTACAATCAGCCCCAGCATTTT. Translated, it gives CASSRDYNQPQHF.